One sample yielded the 23 T cell receptor beta chains listed below, sequenced in a study of T cells in Graves' hyperthyroidism and ophthalmopathy (dated by TCRdb to 2018 to 2020). Libraries were made using multiplex PCR. Reads for this sample came from an Illumina HiSeq 2000. The TCR beta CDR3 regions were amplified from the RNA transcripts. For the first round of RT-PCR on the TCR CDR3, the HTBI primer set was used together with the Qiagen OneStep RT-PCR kit. TCRdb reanalyzed the raw reads on its own, using fastp at Q25 for trimming and MiXCR for clone calling, and kept in-frame beta chains. Each entry is one CDR3 protein sequence, shown with its most common DNA and genes. The sample table holds 400,000 to 500,000 distinct CDR3 sequences, of which approximately 14% were seen once. The ten largest account for about 13% of the sample. Sequenced sample: blood. The origin of the receptors is a man in his late teens or twenties with Graves' ophthalmopathy.

In its sample, this clonotype was seen many times. The J gene is TRBJ1-5, the V gene TRBV30; maybe TRBD1 (5 bases). Germline CDR1 is GTSNPN and CDR2 is SVGIG (reference sequence). V shed 0 bases and J shed 4 bases, with 10 bases lying between them. CDR3 length: 14 amino acids. This chain's CDR3 is CAWSVAGHNQPQHF. The CDR3, as DNA: TGTGCCTGGAGTGTAGCAGGGCATAATCAGCCCCAGCATTTT. The full variable domain, with the rest looked up from reference TRBV30 and TRBJ1-5, is SQTIHQWPATLVQPVGSPLSLECTVEGTSNPNLYWYRQAAGRGLQLLFYSVGIGQISSEVPQNLSASRPQDRQFILSSKKLLLSDSGFYLCAWSVAGHNQPQHFGDGTRLSIL.

This chain joins TRBV10-3 and TRBJ2-5, with D perhaps assigned TRBD1 or TRBD2 (6 bases each). V was cut by 4 bases and J by 4 bases, with 16 bases left in between. The CDR3 runs to 15 residues. The germline CDR1 and CDR2 sequences are ENHRY and SYGVKD. CDR3 amino acids: CAISAGAGGGETQYF. The CDR3 nucleotides are TGTGCCATCAGTGCCGGCGCCGGGGGCGGAGAGACCCAGTACTTC.

This clonotype was counted many times. The chain carries TRBV5-1 and TRBJ1-1, with D uncertain. The ends were cut back, 1 base at V and 10 bases at J, with 20 bases in the middle. CDR1 SGHRS and CDR2 YFSETQ come from the germline V gene. The CDR3 runs to 15 residues. The CDR3 bases are TGCGCCAGCAGCTTGACGGCAGGCGCAATAAGATCAGCTTTCTTT. Its translation is CASSLTAGAIRSAFF.

The rearrangement links TRBV4-1 to TRBJ2-2; D is uncertain. V gave up 11 bases and J gave up 0 bases, with 16 bases separating them. CDR1 is MGHRA, CDR2 YSYEKL, per germline. This CDR3 region has 15 residues. The chain's CDR3 is CAVHLHVSNTGELFF. CDR3 DNA: TGCGCCGTCCACCTCCACGTCTCGAACACCGGGGAGCTGTTTTTT.

This clonotype was detected only a few times. Because the CDR3's place on the DNA is in doubt, the DNA is left out and the CDR3 is given as listed by TCRdb. V is TRBV6-2 or TRBV6-3 and J is TRBJ1-5. CDR1 is MNHEY and CDR2 is SVGEGT in the germline V gene. The CDR3 numbers 14 amino acids, ends counted. The CDR3 region is CASKEGTQISPSIF.

This clonotype appeared many times. The chain carries TRBV7-3 and TRBJ2-3; no firm D call. CDR1 is SGHTA, CDR2 FQGTGA, per germline. The CDR3 totals 13 residues. V gave up 0 bases and J gave up 4 bases, with 5 bases separating them. In DNA form, the CDR3 reads TGTGCCAGCAGCTTAACCAGTGCAGATACGCAGTATTTT. This gives the protein CASSLTSADTQYF.

This clonotype appeared a few times. The chain combines TRBV5-1 with TRBJ2-1; D remains unclear. Germline-derived CDR1 and CDR2 are SGHRS and YFSETQ. Trimming removed 4 bases at V and 6 bases at J, with 11 bases between. The CDR3 extends over 13 amino acids. The CDR3 here is CASSHAGSNEQFF. The CDR3 DNA is TGCGCCAGCAGCCACGCTGGGTCCAATGAGCAGTTCTTC.

This clonotype turned up a few times. V gene TRBV18 combines with J gene TRBJ2-6, with no clear D. The germline V and J ends were trimmed by 0 bases and 1 base, with 4 bases remaining between them. The germline V gene has CDR1 KGHSH and CDR2 LQKENI. The CDR3 extends over 15 amino acids. This CDR3 is CASSPPASGANVLTF. The CDR3 nucleotides are TGTGCCAGCTCACCACCGGCTTCTGGGGCCAACGTCCTGACTTTC.

The rearrangement links TRBV5-6 to TRBJ1-1, with D maybe TRBD1 (5 bases). This CDR3 region has 14 residues. V lost 0 bases, J lost 0 bases, and 6 bases lay in between. CDR1 is SGHDT, CDR2 YYEEEE, per germline. The CDR3 DNA is TGTGCCAGCAGCTTGGTGACAGTGAACACTGAAGCTTTCTTT. Translation: CASSLVTVNTEAFF.

The J gene is TRBJ2-2, the V gene TRBV13; D may be TRBD1 or TRBD2 (5 bases each). CDR3 size: 16 residues. Germline V gene lookup returns CDR1 PRHDT and CDR2 FYEKMQ (reference sequence). V was pared by 5 bases and J by 4 bases, with 17 bases between. The CDR3 DNA sequence: TGTGCCAGCAGCGGCCGGGAATTTGGGGGCACCGGGGAGCTGTTTTTT. As protein: CASSGREFGGTGELFF. The whole variable domain, filled in from reference TRBV13 and TRBJ2-2, reads AAGVIQSPRHLIKEKRETATLKCYPIPRHDTVYWYQQGPGQDPQFLISFYEKMQSDKGSIPDRFSAQQFSDYHSELNMSSLELGDSALYFCASSGREFGGTGELFFGEGSRLTVL.

This clonotype came up many times. V and J are TRBV7-2 and TRBJ2-5; the match to TRBD1 covers 7 bases. Germline lookup yields CDR1 SGHTA and CDR2 FQGNSA. After removal of 5 bases from V and 4 bases from J, the junction contained 4 bases not matched to a gene. CDR3 length equals 13 residues. CDR3 in amino acids: CASSGHRGETQYF. The CDR3 DNA reads as TGTGCCAGCAGCGGACACAGGGGAGAGACCCAGTACTTC.

The CDR3 DNA follows: TGTGCCAGCAGTTCACTGGGACTTTTGGAGACCCAGTACTTC. Amino acids: CASSSLGLLETQYF. The rearrangement links TRBV6-1 to TRBJ2-5, with D possibly matching TRBD2 (6 bases). V dropped 5 bases and J dropped 5 bases, with 15 bases sitting between them. The CDR3 covers 14 residues. Germline V lookup: CDR1 MNHNS, CDR2 SASEGT.

In regard to this clonotype: The conserved closing phenylalanine or tryptophan is absent in this CDR3, likely reflecting a read error. The CDR3 is CSLSPRAGYTS. In nucleotides, the CDR3 is TGCAGCCTATCCCCCCGGGCTGGCTACACCTCC. The chain employs TRBV29-1 and TRBJ1-2; D is uncertain. There are 11 residues in the CDR3. V was trimmed by 8 bases and J by 7 bases, leaving 14 bases between them. The V gene's germline CDR1 is SQVTM and CDR2 ANQGSEA.

This clonotype came up many times. The chain couples TRBV20-1 to TRBJ2-1, with 11 bases matching TRBD2. Looked up from germline, CDR1 is DFQATT and CDR2 is SNEGSKA (reference sequence). This CDR3 comprises 15 residues. V lost 6 bases, J lost 8 bases, and 12 bases stayed unmatched. The chain's CDR3 is CSAQTGTSGSYEQFF. The CDR3 DNA is TGCAGTGCCCAGACCGGTACTAGCGGGAGCTATGAGCAGTTCTTC.

This rearrangement joins TRBV6-1 to TRBJ1-4; 9 bases fit TRBD1. V was clipped by 5 bases and J by 4 bases; unmatched bases: 5. Germline V gene data show CDR1 as MNHNS and CDR2 as SASEGT. The CDR3 totals 15 residues. This CDR3 reads CASSNTGGRNEKLFF. The CDR3 region has the DNA TGTGCCAGCAGTAACACAGGGGGCCGTAATGAAAAACTGTTTTTT.

This clonotype was seen at least ten times. V gene TRBV2 combines with J gene TRBJ2-1, with D perhaps matching TRBD2 (6 bases). The V end was cut by 6 bases, the J end by 6 bases, with 9 bases between. The CDR3 length is 12 residues. Germline V lookup: CDR1 SNHLY, CDR2 FYNNEI. The CDR3 protein is CASSGGANEQFF. In DNA form, the CDR3 reads TGTGCCAGCAGCGGCGGGGCCAATGAGCAGTTCTTC.

J is TRBJ2-5 and V is TRBV20-1, with D possibly being TRBD2 (7 bases). With 2 bases removed from V and 4 bases from J, the gap between germline ends came to 14 bases. Looked up from germline, CDR1 is DFQATT and CDR2 is SNEGSKA (reference sequence). CDR3 length equals 14 residues. As DNA, the CDR3 is TGCAGTGCTAGACCCCTTCGGGGGGCAGAGACCCAGTACTTC. Residues: CSARPLRGAETQYF.

In its sample, this clonotype was seen many times. This chain connects TRBV5-1 to TRBJ1-2; D remains unclear. The CDR3 contains 14 residues. Between the trimmed V and J ends, which lost 0 bases and 8 bases, there was a span of 14 bases. Germline assignment: CDR1 SGHRS and CDR2 YFSETQ. The CDR3 region has the DNA TGCGCCAGCAGCTTGGCCCCTCCGGAGAGCGGCTACACCTTC. It is translated as CASSLAPPESGYTF.

This clonotype has ten or more counts. DNA of the CDR3: TGCGCCAGCAGCGCGGGGCTCACAGATACGCAGTATTTT. Amino acids: CASSAGLTDTQYF. The chain links TRBV5-1 to TRBJ2-3; D perhaps matches TRBD2 (6 bases). The CDR3 runs to 13 residues. Per the germline V gene, CDR1 is SGHRS and CDR2 is YFSETQ. The ends were cut back, 4 bases at V and 2 bases at J, with 8 bases in the middle.

This chain connects TRBV13 to TRBJ2-7; possibly TRBD2 for D (6 bases). From germline, CDR1 is PRHDT and CDR2 FYEKMQ (reference sequence). This CDR3 comprises 14 residues. The germline V and J ends were trimmed by 5 bases and 3 bases, with 14 bases remaining between them. In DNA form, the CDR3 reads TGTGCCAGCAGCCCTAAGGACTACCGCTACGAGCAGTACTTC. Translated, it gives CASSPKDYRYEQYF.

Worth noting for this clonotype: A single base separates this from a much larger clone, so it may be a read error. The rearrangement links TRBV6-5 to TRBJ1-2; 9 bases line up with TRBD1. Looked up from germline, CDR1 is MNHEY and CDR2 is SVGAGI. This CDR3 contains 16 residues. V gave up 2 bases and J gave up 8 bases; unmatched junction bases: 12. The CDR3 nucleotides are TGTGCCAGCAGTTACCGATCTCCGGGACAGGGTGCCGGCTACACCTTC. Amino acid sequence: CASSYRSPGQGAGYTF.

This clonotype was counted only a few times. The CDR3 here is CASRLRGPNTEAFF. CDR3 coding DNA: TGTGCCAGCAGACTCAGGGGTCCGAACACTGAAGCTTTCTTT. V usage is TRBV6-1 and J usage is TRBJ1-1, with D possibly TRBD1 on 6 matching bases. The CDR3 contains 14 residues. Germline CDR1 and CDR2: MNHNS and SASEGT. Trimming removed 6 bases at V and 1 base at J, with 12 bases between.

This clonotype was seen at least ten times. The chain links TRBV13 to TRBJ1-1, with D unresolved. The CDR3 is 14 residues long. Looked up from germline, CDR1 is PRHDT and CDR2 is FYEKMQ (reference sequence). Trimming cost V 1 base and J 2 bases, with 8 bases left between them. CDR3 bases: TGTGCCAGCAGCTTAGTTGCCCTAAACACTGAAGCTTTCTTT. Translated, it gives CASSLVALNTEAFF.